Following are 2 T cell receptor beta chains from one sample sequenced in a study of blood T cell repertoires in COVID-19. Measured with immunoSEQ multiplex PCR; TCRdb has only the in-frame clones, and not every one. The table shows 200,000 to 300,000 clones, with over 80% occurring only once. Source material: PBMCs or T cells enriched from blood (not recorded which). Receptors were obtained from a woman aged 25 to 39 with acute COVID-19.

CDR3: CASSLRGGNTEAFF. The CDR3 region has the DNA TGTGCCAGCAGCCTAAGGGGGGGGAACACTGAAGCTTTCTTT. The rearrangement joins TRBV3-1 (or the pseudogene TRBV3-2) to TRBJ1-1; possible D gene TRBD1, 6 bases. The CDR3 is 14 amino acids. V gave up 4 bases and J gave up 1 base, with 10 bases separating them. Germline V gene data show CDR1 as LGHDT and CDR2 as YNNKEL (reference sequence).

The chain recombines TRBV6-6 with TRBJ2-5; TRBD1 is a possible D gene (6 bases). With 8 bases removed from V and 2 bases from J, the gap between germline ends came to 12 bases. Germline CDR1 MNHNY, CDR2 SVGAGI (reference sequence). There are 13 residues in the CDR3. The DNA for the CDR3 is TGTGCCAGCGGCGAGGGGGTTCAAGAGACCCAGTACTTC. Protein sequence: CASGEGVQETQYF.